This T cell receptor (beta chain) was profiled in a study of T cells in Graves' hyperthyroidism and ophthalmopathy. Overall study: It was at initial diagnosis, before any treatment, that peripheral blood was collected.

Any patient presenting with uncontrolled infection, other autoimmune disease, pregnancy or lactation was left out. The diagnostic basis comprised clinical symptoms, serum thyroxine and TRAb, thyroid ultrasound and orbital computed tomography. PBMCs stemmed from about 9.7 ml fresh peripheral blood. Germline V lookup: CDR1 KGHSH, CDR2 LQKENI. The V and J ends lost 1 base and 3 bases respectively, with 12 bases between them. The CDR3 consists of 15 residues. There were TCR beta CDR3 regions amplified from RNA transcripts. Initially, a first-round RT-PCR of the TCR CDR3 employed the HTBI primer set. TCRdb redid the calling of the multiplex PCR reads with MiXCR, one entry per CDR3 protein. The sample includes fewer than 650,000 distinct CDR3 sequences, 12% to 15% seen only once; the top ten take 7.1%.

Specimen: blood. The chain carries TRBV18 and TRBJ1-2, with unresolved D. This receptor was obtained from a woman between 18 and 30 years old with Graves' ophthalmopathy. The CDR3 here is CASSPRSGQDYGYTF. The DNA of the CDR3 is TGTGCCAGCTCACCACGCTCCGGGCAGGACTATGGCTACACCTTC.